The rows below give T cell receptor beta chains drawn from one sample of a study of blood T cells in healthy people across ages. In TCRdb, the 5' RACE reads were re-called with MiXCR into one record per CDR3 protein. This sample has some 1.5 million distinct CDR3 sequences, with under 55% found just once. Sequenced sample: blood. These receptors were taken from a woman aged 18-29 years in good health. Each CDR3 is given without its conserved first and last residue. A D gene is named only where the DNA matches it firmly. Clone size is stated in some rows and not others, as once, few, many or a class when expanded.

j_call,clone_size,d_call,v_call,cdr3_aa
TRBJ1-2,.,.,TRBV20-1,SARDRWGNYYGYT
TRBJ1-6,.,.,TRBV12-3/TRBV12-4,TSSLGGQGTSPLH
TRBJ1-5,.,.,TRBV12-3/TRBV12-4,ASTLERNQPQH
TRBJ2-1,.,.,TRBV25-1,ASSESGGRGVNEQF
TRBJ2-1,few,.,TRBV18,ASSMTEILLNNEQF
TRBJ1-2,few,.,TRBV7-9,ASSSLRGGPSLNDYT
TRBJ1-1,.,TRBD1,TRBV20-1,SAQPARRGTEAF
TRBJ1-1,few,TRBD1,TRBV2,ASTGTGRNTEAF
TRBJ1-2,.,.,TRBV25-1,ASRLGEGYT
TRBJ2-3,.,.,TRBV5-6,ASSLGGPGGTDTQY
.,.,TRBD1,TRBV10-3,AIRSARQGKTLETQY
TRBJ1-1,.,TRBD1,TRBV12-3/TRBV12-4,ASSRRQGADTEAF
TRBJ1-4,.,TRBD1,TRBV18,ASSPGQGWGHEKLF
TRBJ2-7,few,.,TRBV4-3,ASSQAPTDSYGQY
TRBJ2-3,few,.,TRBV3-1,ASSPQTGRTDTQY
TRBJ2-1,few,.,TRBV9,ASSPLGAGEQF
TRBJ2-7,.,TRBD1,TRBV7-9,ASSSPGQGLYEQC
TRBJ2-3,.,TRBD2,TRBV7-8,ASSPRTSDTDTQY
TRBJ1-2,.,.,TRBV5-6,ASSRRGTYGYT
TRBJ1-2,few,TRBD1,TRBV5-1,ASSVRDRGYT
TRBJ2-1,.,.,TRBV12-3/TRBV12-4,ASRRDSPSSYNEQF
TRBJ2-2,once,.,TRBV15,ATSRDLVRSAAGELF
TRBJ2-1,many,TRBD2,TRBV9,ASSVSGGTYNEQF
TRBJ2-6,.,.,TRBV7-8,ASSLIGPGAGANVLT
TRBJ2-1,few,TRBD1,TRBV12-3/TRBV12-4,ASSPLTGKSYNEQF
TRBJ2-1,.,TRBD2,TRBV7-8,ASSSGVSGNKEQF
TRBJ2-3,.,TRBD1,TRBV6-1,ASRDRASTDTQY
TRBJ2-1,.,.,TRBV20-1,SGQRGSSYNEQF
TRBJ1-5,.,.,TRBV12-3/TRBV12-4,ASSFGRYGQPQH
TRBJ2-1,few,.,TRBV20-1,SVPKRRRSYNEQF
TRBJ1-1,.,TRBD1,TRBV24-1,ATSDRRDRKTEAF
TRBJ2-2,few,TRBD2,TRBV12-3/TRBV12-4,ASSSQNSGRVGELF
.,.,TRBD2,TRBV4-3,ASSQPCEPAGDQETQF
TRBJ1-2,.,.,TRBV7-9,ASSLAGEDGYT
TRBJ2-4,.,TRBD2,TRBV20-1,SARGLAEPIYKNIQY
TRBJ2-1,.,TRBD1,TRBV7-9,ASSLVAQGAYEQF
TRBJ2-5,.,.,TRBV2,ASSTIRGAGDEQY
TRBJ2-3,.,.,TRBV6-2/TRBV6-3,ASSYSKADTDTQY
TRBJ1-1,.,.,TRBV5-1,ASSLGRDPPTAEAF
TRBJ2-7,many,TRBD1,TRBV14,ASSSSWTGRYEQY
TRBJ1-4,.,.,TRBV27,ASSLAETGGEKLF
TRBJ1-5,.,.,TRBV4-2,ASSQTGSNGNQPQH
TRBJ1-2,.,TRBD1,TRBV20-1,SAADRDHGYT
TRBJ2-3,.,TRBD2,TRBV5-1,ASCCLAGGTTDTQY
TRBJ2-7,.,.,TRBV6-1,ASSEDGPAEPYEQY